The present T cell receptor (beta chain) was sequenced within a study of CD8 T cells in ankylosing spondylitis. Study-level points and caveats: The authors found the disease-linked clones to be CD8+ and relatively rare in peripheral blood.

V lost 2 bases to trimming and J lost 2 bases, with 4 bases between them. This CDR3 contains 13 residues. Germline V gene sequence: CDR1 LNHNV, CDR2 YYDKDF (reference sequence). A single record per CDR3 protein comes from TCRdb applying MiXCR to the 5' RACE reads. The sample shows approximately 260,000 distinct CDR3 sequences, 15% to 20% of them seen only once. This clonotype was observed a few times. Its antigen is still unknown. Sequenced input: blood, either unsorted or a sorted T cell fraction (not recorded which). This sequence joins TRBV15 and TRBJ1-5, with D uncertain. The TCR comes from a male donor with ankylosing spondylitis or in good health (not recorded which). The CDR3 sequence is CATSRRGNQPQHF. CDR3 nucleotides: TGTGCCACCAGCAGACGGGGCAATCAGCCCCAGCATTTT.